Listed below are T cell receptor beta chains from one sample, sequenced in a study of blood T cell repertoires in COVID-19. Here immunoSEQ multiplex PCR was the method, and the copy in TCRdb shows in-frame clones only, minus some. The sample includes some 150,000 clones, 70% to 90% of them seen just once. The sequenced material came from PBMCs or T cells enriched from blood (not recorded which). All receptors come from a woman aged 40 to 50 who had recovered from COVID-19. Each CDR3 is given with its conserved first and last residue. A D gene is named only where the DNA matches it firmly. Where a row states a size, it is once, few, many or the class of an expanded clone; other rows omit it.

v_call: TRBV30; d_call: NA; clone_size: NA; j_call: TRBJ1-2; cdr3_aa: CASPPRQGVRKGGYTF; cdr3_nt: TGTGCCTCCCCCCCCCGGCAGGGTGTAAGAAAAGGTGGCTACACCTTC
v_call: TRBV3-1/TRBV3-2; d_call: NA; clone_size: NA; j_call: TRBJ2-1; cdr3_aa: CASSFSGDNEQFF; cdr3_nt: TGTGCCAGCAGCTTTAGCGGTGACAATGAGCAGTTCTTC
v_call: TRBV27; d_call: TRBD2; clone_size: NA; j_call: TRBJ2-1; cdr3_aa: CASSYPTSGKVGQFF; cdr3_nt: TGTGCCAGCAGTTACCCGACTAGCGGGAAGGTCGGGCAGTTCTTC
v_call: TRBV12-3/TRBV12-4; d_call: NA; clone_size: NA; j_call: TRBJ2-2; cdr3_aa: CASSVTVPGELFF; cdr3_nt: TGTGCCAGCAGTGTGACAGTCCCCGGGGAGCTGTTTTTT
v_call: TRBV7-7; d_call: TRBD2; clone_size: NA; j_call: TRBJ2-3; cdr3_aa: CASSPGLAGGDTQYF; cdr3_nt: TGTGCTAGCAGCCCGGGACTAGCGGGGGGAGATACGCAGTATTTT
v_call: TRBV27; d_call: TRBD1; clone_size: NA; j_call: TRBJ2-7; cdr3_aa: CASGWTGSNEQYF; cdr3_nt: TGTGCCAGCGGTTGGACAGGGTCCAACGAGCAGTACTTC
v_call: TRBV3-1/TRBV3-2; d_call: NA; clone_size: NA; j_call: TRBJ1-1; cdr3_aa: CASSQVAADTEAFF; cdr3_nt: TGTGCCAGCAGCCAAGTGGCGGCAGACACTGAAGCTTTCTTT
v_call: TRBV10-3; d_call: NA; clone_size: NA; j_call: TRBJ1-2; cdr3_aa: CAISEDQRYGYTF; cdr3_nt: TGTGCCATCAGTGAGGACCAGAGGTATGGCTACACCTTC
v_call: TRBV23-1; d_call: TRBD1; clone_size: NA; j_call: TRBJ1-1; cdr3_aa: CASNPDRVAEAFF; cdr3_nt: TGCGCCAGCAACCCAGACAGGGTTGCTGAAGCTTTCTTT
v_call: TRBV2; d_call: NA; clone_size: NA; j_call: TRBJ2-7; cdr3_aa: CASSWGRGSSYEQYF; cdr3_nt: TGTGCCAGCAGTTGGGGGCGGGGGAGCTCCTACGAGCAGTACTTC
v_call: TRBV2; d_call: TRBD1; clone_size: few; j_call: TRBJ1-5; cdr3_aa: CASGLHRDRAINQPQHF; cdr3_nt: TGTGCCAGCGGACTTCACCGGGACAGGGCAATCAATCAGCCCCAGCATTTT
v_call: TRBV11-2; d_call: NA; clone_size: NA; j_call: TRBJ2-1; cdr3_aa: CASSFTESSYNEQFF; cdr3_nt: TGTGCCAGCAGTTTTACGGAGAGCTCCTACAATGAGCAGTTCTTC
v_call: TRBV13; d_call: NA; clone_size: NA; j_call: TRBJ1-1; cdr3_aa: CASSPRDVLGGTEAFF; cdr3_nt: TGTGCCAGCAGCCCCCGGGATGTGCTGGGGGGGACTGAAGCTTTCTTT
v_call: TRBV5-1; d_call: NA; clone_size: NA; j_call: TRBJ2-1; cdr3_aa: CASRSGRRDEQFF; cdr3_nt: TGCGCCAGCAGAAGCGGACGAAGGGATGAGCAGTTCTTC
v_call: TRBV15; d_call: NA; clone_size: NA; j_call: TRBJ2-7; cdr3_aa: CATSRGLQGERGRYEQYF; cdr3_nt: TGTGCCACCAGCAGGGGATTACAGGGAGAGCGGGGCAGATACGAGCAGTACTTC
v_call: TRBV4-1; d_call: TRBD1; clone_size: NA; j_call: TRBJ2-3; cdr3_aa: CASSQGPGTEDTQYF; cdr3_nt: TGCGCCAGCAGCCAAGGGCCGGGGACAGAAGATACGCAGTATTTT
v_call: TRBV29-1; d_call: TRBD2; clone_size: NA; j_call: TRBJ2-1; cdr3_aa: CSVGLAGANEQFF; cdr3_nt: TGCAGCGTAGGACTAGCGGGAGCGAATGAGCAGTTCTTC
v_call: TRBV4-1; d_call: NA; clone_size: NA; j_call: TRBJ2-7; cdr3_aa: CASSQGQGYEVKYEQYF; cdr3_nt: TGCGCCAGCAGCCAAGGTCAGGGGTATGAAGTGAAGTACGAGCAGTACTTC
v_call: TRBV19; d_call: TRBD2; clone_size: NA; j_call: TRBJ2-2; cdr3_aa: CASSATSGRLSIGELFF; cdr3_nt: TGTGCCAGTAGTGCCACTAGCGGGAGGCTGAGTATCGGGGAGCTGTTTTTT
v_call: TRBV14; d_call: NA; clone_size: NA; j_call: TRBJ2-1; cdr3_aa: CASSQEEGTSYEQFF; cdr3_nt: TGTGCCAGCAGCCAAGAAGAGGGCACCTCCTATGAGCAGTTCTTC
v_call: TRBV30; d_call: NA; clone_size: NA; j_call: TRBJ1-6; cdr3_aa: CAYKTDYNSPLHF; cdr3_nt: TGTGCCTATAAGACAGATTATAATTCACCCCTCCACTTT
v_call: TRBV4-2; d_call: NA; clone_size: few; j_call: TRBJ1-5; cdr3_aa: CASSQDQLQPQHF; cdr3_nt: TGTGCCAGCAGCCAAGATCAGTTACAGCCCCAGCATTTT
v_call: TRBV25-1; d_call: TRBD1; clone_size: NA; j_call: TRBJ1-2; cdr3_aa: CASSASLGTVNSNYGYTF; cdr3_nt: TGTGCCAGCAGTGCTAGTCTCGGGACAGTCAACTCTAACTATGGCTACACCTTC
v_call: TRBV6-1; d_call: NA; clone_size: once; j_call: TRBJ1-3; cdr3_aa: CASSEHTGSGNTIYF; cdr3_nt: TGTGCCAGCAGTGAACACACGGGCTCTGGAAACACCATATATTTT
v_call: TRBV19; d_call: NA; clone_size: NA; j_call: TRBJ1-1; cdr3_aa: CASSIDLGLLNTEAFF; cdr3_nt: TGTGCCAGTAGTATAGATCTGGGACTCCTGAACACTGAAGCTTTCTTT
v_call: TRBV27; d_call: TRBD2; clone_size: NA; j_call: TRBJ2-1; cdr3_aa: CASSPRLAGDQFF; cdr3_nt: TGTGCCAGCAGTCCCCGACTAGCGGGAGACCAGTTCTTC
v_call: TRBV18; d_call: NA; clone_size: NA; j_call: TRBJ2-4; cdr3_aa: CASSGAAKNIQYF; cdr3_nt: TGTGCCAGCTCGGGCGCGGCCAAAAACATTCAGTACTTC
v_call: TRBV3-1/TRBV3-2; d_call: NA; clone_size: NA; j_call: TRBJ1-2; cdr3_aa: CASSQDGQNGYTF; cdr3_nt: TGTGCCAGCAGCCAAGATGGACAGAATGGCTACACCTTC
v_call: TRBV10-3; d_call: TRBD1; clone_size: once; j_call: TRBJ1-2; cdr3_aa: CAISVDRGRTNYGYTF; cdr3_nt: TGTGCCATCAGTGTAGACAGGGGTCGGACTAACTATGGCTACACCTTC
v_call: TRBV11-3; d_call: TRBD2; clone_size: NA; j_call: TRBJ2-1; cdr3_aa: CASGRANNEQFF; cdr3_nt: TGTGCCAGCGGGAGGGCGAACAATGAGCAGTTCTTC
v_call: TRBV6-5; d_call: NA; clone_size: NA; j_call: TRBJ1-5; cdr3_aa: CASSFQSSNQPQHF; cdr3_nt: TGTGCCAGCAGTTTTCAGTCTAGCAATCAGCCCCAGCATTTT
v_call: TRBV15; d_call: TRBD2; clone_size: NA; j_call: TRBJ2-2; cdr3_aa: CATSRDLAAPGELFF; cdr3_nt: TGTGCCACCAGCAGAGATCTAGCGGCCCCCGGGGAGCTGTTTTTT
v_call: TRBV4-1; d_call: NA; clone_size: NA; j_call: TRBJ1-1; cdr3_aa: CASSQTATTVRTEAFF; cdr3_nt: TGCGCCAGCAGCCAAACTGCAACGACAGTACGAACTGAAGCTTTCTTT
v_call: TRBV7-8; d_call: TRBD2; clone_size: NA; j_call: TRBJ2-5; cdr3_aa: CASSLTSSGAQETQYF; cdr3_nt: TGTGCCAGCAGCTTAACGTCTAGCGGGGCACAAGAGACCCAGTACTTC
v_call: TRBV4-1; d_call: NA; clone_size: NA; j_call: TRBJ1-4; cdr3_aa: CASSLRTVTNEKLFF; cdr3_nt: TGCGCCAGCAGCCTCAGGACAGTGACTAATGAAAAACTGTTTTTT
v_call: TRBV28; d_call: NA; clone_size: NA; j_call: TRBJ2-3; cdr3_aa: CASSIAPNTQYF; cdr3_nt: TGTGCCAGCAGCATAGCCCCGAATACGCAGTATTTT
v_call: TRBV2; d_call: NA; clone_size: few; j_call: TRBJ1-2; cdr3_aa: CASSVDSVANYGYTF; cdr3_nt: TGTGCCAGCAGTGTGGACAGCGTAGCTAACTATGGCTACACCTTC
v_call: TRBV4-1; d_call: TRBD1; clone_size: NA; j_call: TRBJ2-5; cdr3_aa: CASSPLTGGETQYF; cdr3_nt: TGCGCCAGCAGCCCTTTAACAGGGGGAGAGACCCAGTACTTC
v_call: TRBV6-6; d_call: NA; clone_size: once; j_call: TRBJ1-6; cdr3_aa: CASSSGNYNSPLHF; cdr3_nt: TGTGCCAGCAGTTCAGGAAATTATAATTCACCCCTCCACTTT
v_call: TRBV6-5; d_call: TRBD1; clone_size: NA; j_call: TRBJ1-3; cdr3_aa: CASRTGSSGNTIYF; cdr3_nt: TGTGCCAGCAGGACAGGGAGCTCTGGAAACACCATATATTTT
v_call: TRBV4-2; d_call: NA; clone_size: NA; j_call: TRBJ1-2; cdr3_aa: CASSQERARSLYGYTF; cdr3_nt: TGTGCCAGCAGCCAAGAACGCGCCCGCTCGCTCTATGGCTACACCTTC
v_call: TRBV5-1; d_call: TRBD2; clone_size: NA; j_call: TRBJ2-1; cdr3_aa: CASSLAMAGTSGSGNEQFF; cdr3_nt: TGCGCCAGCAGCTTGGCAATGGCCGGGACTAGCGGGAGCGGCAATGAGCAGTTCTTC
v_call: TRBV28; d_call: TRBD2; clone_size: NA; j_call: TRBJ2-1; cdr3_aa: CASSSPGLAGEGLRANEQFF; cdr3_nt: TGTGCCAGCAGTTCCCCAGGGCTAGCGGGAGAGGGCTTAAGGGCTAATGAGCAGTTCTTC
v_call: TRBV18; d_call: TRBD1; clone_size: NA; j_call: TRBJ1-5; cdr3_aa: CASSPKTGSDQPQHF; cdr3_nt: TGTGCCAGCTCACCAAAGACAGGGTCAGACCAGCCCCAGCATTTT
v_call: TRBV7-8; d_call: TRBD1; clone_size: once; j_call: TRBJ2-7; cdr3_aa: CASSLAERQGEYEQYF; cdr3_nt: TGTGCCAGCAGCTTAGCTGAAAGACAGGGTGAATACGAGCAGTACTTC
v_call: TRBV25-1; d_call: NA; clone_size: few; j_call: TRBJ1-3; cdr3_aa: CASSENLRGPGNTIYF; cdr3_nt: TGTGCCAGCAGTGAGAACCTTCGAGGGCCTGGAAACACCATATATTTT
v_call: TRBV5-1; d_call: TRBD2; clone_size: NA; j_call: TRBJ2-1; cdr3_aa: CASSLAGGLLGEQFF; cdr3_nt: TGCGCCAGCAGCTTAGCGGGAGGCCTCCTCGGGGAGCAGTTCTTC
v_call: TRBV5-1; d_call: TRBD1; clone_size: once; j_call: TRBJ2-7; cdr3_aa: CASSFETGVLSYEQYF; cdr3_nt: TGCGCCAGCAGCTTCGAAACAGGGGTCCTTTCCTACGAGCAGTACTTC
v_call: TRBV3-1/TRBV3-2; d_call: NA; clone_size: NA; j_call: TRBJ1-3; cdr3_aa: CASSPNIRGEGNTIYF; cdr3_nt: TGTGCCAGCAGCCCGAATATACGGGGGGAAGGAAACACCATATATTTT
v_call: TRBV19; d_call: NA; clone_size: NA; j_call: TRBJ1-1; cdr3_aa: CASSDGDTLTEAFF; cdr3_nt: TGTGCCAGTAGTGATGGGGACACTTTGACTGAAGCTTTCTTT
v_call: TRBV11-2; d_call: TRBD1; clone_size: NA; j_call: TRBJ1-1; cdr3_aa: CASSPDRATEAFF; cdr3_nt: TGTGCCAGCAGCCCGGACAGGGCGACTGAAGCTTTCTTT
v_call: TRBV7-6; d_call: NA; clone_size: NA; j_call: TRBJ2-2; cdr3_aa: CASSQTGVQLPGELFF; cdr3_nt: TGTGCCAGCAGCCAAACGGGGGTACAGCTCCCCGGGGAGCTGTTTTTT
v_call: TRBV5-6; d_call: TRBD2; clone_size: NA; j_call: TRBJ2-1; cdr3_aa: CASSPEERDESYNEQFF; cdr3_nt: TGTGCCAGCAGCCCTGAAGAGCGGGACGAATCCTACAATGAGCAGTTCTTC
v_call: TRBV10-3; d_call: TRBD1; clone_size: NA; j_call: TRBJ1-1; cdr3_aa: CAISERQGTNTEAFF; cdr3_nt: TGTGCCATCAGTGAGAGACAGGGAACGAACACTGAAGCTTTCTTT
v_call: TRBV19; d_call: NA; clone_size: NA; j_call: TRBJ1-3; cdr3_aa: CASSPRVFSGNTIYF; cdr3_nt: TGTGCCAGTAGTCCGCGGGTCTTCTCTGGAAACACCATATATTTT
v_call: TRBV7-3; d_call: TRBD1; clone_size: few; j_call: TRBJ1-3; cdr3_aa: CASSAQPWAGGRSGNTIYF; cdr3_nt: TGTGCCAGCAGCGCCCAACCCTGGGCAGGGGGCCGCTCTGGAAACACCATATATTTT
v_call: TRBV7-9; d_call: NA; clone_size: NA; j_call: TRBJ2-4; cdr3_aa: CASSFDRPQNIQYF; cdr3_nt: TGTGCCAGCAGCTTTGACAGACCCCAAAACATTCAGTACTTC
v_call: TRBV4-1; d_call: TRBD2; clone_size: NA; j_call: TRBJ2-7; cdr3_aa: CASSQESRGGRYEQYF; cdr3_nt: TGCGCCAGCAGCCAAGAGTCGCGGGGGGGCCGGTACGAGCAGTACTTC
v_call: TRBV12-3/TRBV12-4; d_call: NA; clone_size: NA; j_call: TRBJ1-2; cdr3_aa: CASTNVRKNGYTF; cdr3_nt: TGTGCCAGCACGAATGTCAGGAAGAATGGCTACACCTTC